The clone carrying this TCR beta chain has at least ten counts. Looked up from germline, CDR1 is SNHLY and CDR2 is FYNNEI. Trimming left V 6 bases short and J 4 bases short, with 15 bases between. This CDR3 spans 14 amino acids. This record belongs to a study of T cells in Graves' hyperthyroidism and ophthalmopathy. Amplification targeted TCR beta CDR3 regions from RNA transcripts. Carried out on the TCR CDR3, a first-round RT-PCR used the HTBI primer set. TCRdb reprocessed the multiplex PCR reads with MiXCR, giving one entry per CDR3 protein. The sample has about 300,000 distinct CDR3 sequences, roughly an eighth seen once.

The sample comprised blood. The TCR comes from a woman in her thirties or forties with Graves' hyperthyroidism. The rearrangement uses TRBV2 and TRBJ2-5, with D unresolved. The CDR3 DNA follows: TGTGCCAGCAGCCGGGCTATACTTGGAGAGACCCAGTACTTC. This sequence encodes CASSRAILGETQYF.